This section outlines one T cell receptor (beta chain) sequence together with its context. This record belongs to a study of blood T cell repertoires in COVID-19. Study-level information: Sites in the United States, Italy and Spain provided acute and convalescent COVID-19 samples.

Sequencing used immunoSEQ multiplex PCR; TCRdb keeps in-frame clones, though not all of them. Here the sample spans about 190,000 clones, 70% to 85% being singletons. J was trimmed by 4 bases and V by 5 bases; bases with no gene match: 11. The CDR3 consists of 16 residues. CDR1 SGHVS and CDR2 FQNEAQ come from the germline V gene. The rearrangement links TRBV7-8 to TRBJ2-7; 10 bases line up with TRBD1. This sequence was found in a middle-aged man who had recovered from COVID-19. The sequenced sample was peripheral blood. CDR3: CASSQEPGQGNYEQYF. CDR3 in DNA: TGTGCCAGCAGCCAAGAACCGGGACAGGGGAATTACGAGCAGTACTTC.